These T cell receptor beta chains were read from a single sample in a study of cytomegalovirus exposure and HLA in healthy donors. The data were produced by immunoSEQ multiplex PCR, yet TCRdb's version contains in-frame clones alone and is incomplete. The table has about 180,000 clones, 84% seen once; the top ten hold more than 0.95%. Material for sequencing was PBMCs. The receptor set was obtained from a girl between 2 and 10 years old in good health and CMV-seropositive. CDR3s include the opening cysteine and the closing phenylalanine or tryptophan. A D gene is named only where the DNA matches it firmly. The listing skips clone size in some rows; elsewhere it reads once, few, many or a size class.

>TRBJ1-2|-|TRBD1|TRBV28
CASRPTLGDRGMGYGYTF
TGTGCCAGCAGACCAACCCTGGGGGACAGGGGAATGGGCTATGGCTACACCTTC
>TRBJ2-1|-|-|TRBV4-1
CASRESDGGDHNNEQFF
TGCGCCAGCAGGGAATCAGACGGCGGGGACCATAACAATGAGCAGTTCTTC
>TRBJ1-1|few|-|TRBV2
CASSGDRNTEAFF
TGTGCCAGCAGTGGTGACAGGAACACTGAAGCTTTCTTT
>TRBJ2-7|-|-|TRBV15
CATSTTIGQYEQYF
TGTGCCACCAGCACTACCATCGGACAGTACGAGCAGTACTTC
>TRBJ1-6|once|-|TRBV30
CAWGSKGNKLNSPLHF
TGTGCCTGGGGATCGAAGGGGAACAAACTTAATTCACCCCTCCACTTT
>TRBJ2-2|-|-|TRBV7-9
CASSFIRQSNTGELFF
TGTGCCAGCAGCTTCATCAGGCAGTCGAACACCGGGGAGCTGTTTTTT
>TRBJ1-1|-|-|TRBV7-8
CASSRTTTGVQGTEAFF
TGTGCCAGCAGCCGAACAACTACAGGTGTGCAGGGCACTGAAGCTTTCTTT
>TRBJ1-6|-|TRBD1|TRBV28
CASSWDREYNSPLHF
TGTGCCAGCAGTTGGGACAGAGAGTATAATTCACCCCTCCACTTT
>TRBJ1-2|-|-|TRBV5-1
CASSLEKGPYGYTF
TGCGCCAGCAGCTTGGAAAAGGGGCCCTATGGCTACACCTTC
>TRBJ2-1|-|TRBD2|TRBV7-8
CASSQTSGRAKEQFF
TGTGCCAGCAGCCAGACTAGCGGGAGGGCTAAGGAGCAGTTCTTC
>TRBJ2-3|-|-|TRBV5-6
CASSLVITDTQYF
TGTGCCAGCAGCTTGGTTATAACAGATACGCAGTATTTT
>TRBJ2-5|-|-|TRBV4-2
CASSQEAPIPQETQYF
TGTGCCAGCAGCCAAGAGGCACCCATTCCCCAAGAGACCCAGTACTTC
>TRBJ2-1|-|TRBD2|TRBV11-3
CASSPAGTSGKNEQFF
TGTGCCAGCAGCCCCGCCGGGACTAGCGGGAAAAATGAGCAGTTCTTC
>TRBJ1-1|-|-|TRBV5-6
CASSFPIGRGRNTEAFF
TGTGCCAGCAGCTTCCCTATAGGACGGGGGAGGAACACTGAAGCTTTCTTT
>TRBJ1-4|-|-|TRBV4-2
CASSQEWAGEKLFF
TGTGCCAGCAGCCAAGAGTGGGCGGGGGAAAAACTGTTTTTT
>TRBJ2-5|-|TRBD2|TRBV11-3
CASSPRTSGRETQYF
TGTGCCAGCAGCCCACGGACTAGCGGGAGAGAGACCCAGTACTTC
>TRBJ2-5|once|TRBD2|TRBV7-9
CASRPDFGLAAFQETQYF
TGTGCCAGCAGGCCTGACTTTGGACTAGCGGCCTTTCAGGAGACCCAGTACTTC
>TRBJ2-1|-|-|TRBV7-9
CASSPQVQRATYNEQFF
TGTGCCAGCAGCCCCCAGGTCCAGCGGGCCACCTACAATGAGCAGTTCTTC
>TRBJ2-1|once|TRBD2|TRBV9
CASSNPRGLAGTSSYNEQFF
TGTGCCAGCAGCAACCCCAGGGGACTAGCGGGAACTAGCTCCTACAATGAGCAGTTCTTC
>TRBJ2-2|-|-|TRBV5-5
CASSLHSGNTGELFF
TGTGCCAGCAGCTTGCACTCGGGGAACACCGGGGAGCTGTTTTTT
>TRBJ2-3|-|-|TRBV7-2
CASSPVGVRQYF
TGTGCCAGCAGCCCCGTAGGGGTGAGGCAGTATTTT
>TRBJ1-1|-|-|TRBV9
CASSVGGNEAFF
TGTGCCAGCAGCGTAGGAGGTAATGAAGCTTTCTTT
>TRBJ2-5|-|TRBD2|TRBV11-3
CASSPPGGSPWEQYF
TGTGCCAGCAGCCCCCCGGGCGGGAGTCCTTGGGAGCAGTACTTC
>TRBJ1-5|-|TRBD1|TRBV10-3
CAISPDRQGGSNQPQHF
TGTGCCATCAGCCCCGATAGACAGGGTGGCAGCAATCAGCCCCAGCATTTT
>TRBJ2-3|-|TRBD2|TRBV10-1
CASSGSLAGAWDTQYF
TGCGCCAGCAGTGGGTCCTTAGCGGGGGCCTGGGATACGCAGTATTTT
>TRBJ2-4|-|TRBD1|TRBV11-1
CASSLTTGAENIQYF
TGTGCCAGCAGCCTCACGACAGGGGCGGAAAACATTCAGTACTTC
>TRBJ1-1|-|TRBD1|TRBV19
CASATGVTEAFF
TGTGCCAGTGCGACAGGGGTCACTGAAGCTTTCTTT
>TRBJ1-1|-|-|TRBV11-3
CASSLDEGRWAFF
TGTGCCAGCAGCTTAGATGAGGGTCGGTGGGCTTTCTTT
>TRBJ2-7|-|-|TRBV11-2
CASSLGGGGIAYEQYF
TGTGCCAGCAGCTTAGGGGGAGGTGGGATCGCCTACGAGCAGTACTTC
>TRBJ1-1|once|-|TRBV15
CATSPRGAEAFF
TGTGCCACCAGCCCCCGGGGAGCTGAAGCTTTCTTT
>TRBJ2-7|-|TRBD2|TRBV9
CASSVLAGNGEQYF
TGTGCCAGCAGCGTTCTAGCGGGAAACGGCGAGCAGTACTTC
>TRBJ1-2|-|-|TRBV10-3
CAISESLAGDRNGYTF
TGTGCCATCAGTGAGTCTCTGGCAGGGGATAGAAATGGCTACACCTTC
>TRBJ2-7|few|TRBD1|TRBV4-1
CASSQGRQGAYEQYF
TGCGCCAGCAGCCAAGGCCGGCAGGGGGCCTACGAGCAGTACTTC
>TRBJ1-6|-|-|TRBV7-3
CASSEQAYNSPLHF
TGTGCCAGCAGCGAACAGGCCTATAATTCACCCCTCCACTTT
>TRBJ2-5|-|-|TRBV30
CAWTPGSSRETQYF
TGTGCCTGGACTCCGGGATCCTCGCGAGAGACCCAGTACTTC
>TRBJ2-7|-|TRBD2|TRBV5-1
CASSASGLAGGPVEQYF
TGCGCCAGCAGCGCGTCGGGACTAGCGGGGGGGCCGGTAGAGCAGTACTTC
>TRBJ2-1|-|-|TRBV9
CASSVVLVGEQFF
TGTGCCAGCAGCGTAGTCCTAGTTGGCGAGCAGTTCTTC
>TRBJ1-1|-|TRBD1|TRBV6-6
CASSFDRGAGSGFRRF
TGTGCCAGCAGTTTCGACAGGGGGGCAGGCTCGGGCTTTCGTCGCTTT
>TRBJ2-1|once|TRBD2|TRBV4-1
CASSHPILAGGRNEQFF
TGCGCCAGCAGCCATCCAATACTAGCGGGGGGTCGCAATGAGCAGTTCTTC
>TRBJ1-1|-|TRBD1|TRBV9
CASSIPGQGGNTEAFF
TGTGCCAGCAGCATTCCGGGACAGGGTGGGAACACTGAAGCTTTCTTT
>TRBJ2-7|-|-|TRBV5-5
CASSWTFVNEQYF
TGTGCCAGCAGCTGGACATTCGTGAACGAGCAGTACTTC
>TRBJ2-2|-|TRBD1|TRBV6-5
CASMGRQGDTGELFF
TGTGCCAGCATGGGACGGCAGGGGGATACCGGGGAGCTGTTTTTT
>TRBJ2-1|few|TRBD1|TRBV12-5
CASGLLGDRGSYNEQFF
TGTGCTAGTGGTTTGCTCGGAGACAGGGGGTCCTACAATGAGCAGTTCTTC
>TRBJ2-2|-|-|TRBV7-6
CASSLAGTFGAGELFF
TGTGCCAGCAGCTTGGCCGGGACATTCGGTGCCGGGGAGCTGTTTTTT
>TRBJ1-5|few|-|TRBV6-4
CASSASGNQPQHF
TGTGCCAGCAGTGCCTCCGGCAATCAGCCCCAGCATTTT
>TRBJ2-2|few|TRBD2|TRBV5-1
CASSFSSGRASGELFF
TGCGCCAGCAGCTTCTCTAGCGGGAGGGCCTCCGGGGAGCTGTTTTTT
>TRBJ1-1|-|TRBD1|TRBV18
CASSHTGGAMVGTEAFF
TGTGCCAGCTCACACACAGGGGGCGCGATGGTGGGCACTGAAGCTTTCTTT
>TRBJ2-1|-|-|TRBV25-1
CASSDGGSSDNEQFF
TGTGCCAGCAGTGATGGTGGGAGTAGTGACAATGAGCAGTTCTTC
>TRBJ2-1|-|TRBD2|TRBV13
CASSSRPGTSRVRNEQFF
TGTGCCAGCAGCTCACGTCCCGGGACTAGCCGGGTTCGCAATGAGCAGTTCTTC
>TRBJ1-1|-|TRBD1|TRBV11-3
CASSFGTGGTEAFF
TGTGCCAGCAGCTTCGGGACAGGGGGCACTGAAGCTTTCTTT
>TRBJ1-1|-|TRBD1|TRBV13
CASSSRDRLNTEAFF
TGTGCCAGCAGCTCCCGGGACAGGTTGAACACTGAAGCTTTCTTT
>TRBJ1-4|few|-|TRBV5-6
CASSSTPVGEKLFF
TGTGCCAGCAGCTCAACTCCTGTCGGGGAAAAACTGTTTTTT
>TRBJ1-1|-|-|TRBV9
CASSPLLYTEAFF
TGTGCCAGCAGCCCCCTTTTGTACACTGAAGCTTTCTTT
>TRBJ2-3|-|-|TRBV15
CATSRQGPDTQYF
TGTGCCACCAGCAGACAGGGCCCAGATACGCAGTATTTT
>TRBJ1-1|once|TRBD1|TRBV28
CASSLGDRMNTEAFF
TGTGCCAGCAGTTTAGGGGACAGAATGAACACTGAAGCTTTCTTT
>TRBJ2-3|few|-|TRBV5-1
CASKKDGRWDNTDTQYF
TGCGCCAGCAAAAAAGACGGGAGGTGGGACAATACAGATACGCAGTATTTT
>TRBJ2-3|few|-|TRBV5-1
CASRSQAGTDTQYF
TGCGCCAGTCGAAGCCAGGCTGGCACAGATACGCAGTATTTT